The TCR beta chain under discussion was sequenced for a study of sequential checkpoint blockade in melanoma (dated by TCRdb to between 2018 and 2021). General notes on the study: Using 1:1 randomization, the trial assigned patients either to first-line nivolumab followed by ipilimumab (arm A) or to ipilimumab followed by nivolumab (arm B). Maintenance nivolumab came after each of the two trial sequences. What the authors observed across the whole study: Larger, independent patient cohorts are needed to validate the response-prediction model that combines TCR metrics and mutation burden.

V trim: 4 bases; J trim: 2 bases; unmatched bases: 5. Including the terminal cysteine and phenylalanine, the CDR3 comprises 14 residues. Only the CDR3 region is kept as DNA, spanning 42 bases read in frame from base 1. Sequences SGHAT (CDR1) and FQDESV (CDR2) are obtained from the germline V gene (reference sequence). Concerning this clone itself: No cognate antigen has been identified for it. Base qualities are missing; no much larger clone stands one base away.

The sample's treatment or condition, from its label and the paper: randomized to nivolumab then ipilimumab (arm A) or the reverse (arm B). None of the trial patients had been given prior DNA-damaging chemotherapy. Thawed PBMCs were sorted on a FACS Aria II flow cytometer to isolate live CD3+CD8+ cells negative for CD19 and CD56. CheckMate 064, a randomized, open-label phase II trial of sequential checkpoint blockade, was the source of the samples, all of which came from patients with melanoma. Peripheral blood mononuclear cells were obtained through leukapheresis, purified using Ficoll-Paque, and frozen in human serum containing approximately 10% DMSO. Purity of sorted blood CD3+CD8+ cells was verified at >95% immediately after sorting, followed by DNA extraction. TCRbeta CDR3 regions were immunosequenced from genomic DNA with the immunoSEQ Assay. Before high-throughput sequencing, the genomic DNA was amplified using bias-controlled multiplex PCR. The study's processing was this. To quantify the absolute abundance of each unique TCRbeta CDR3 region, the sequences were collapsed and filtered. Clonality, defined as 1 minus Pielou's evenness, was calculated using only productive rearrangements. Clones with significantly greater frequencies in on-treatment versus baseline samples were identified using a previously published method. TCRdb mirrors the immuneACCESS table, restricted to in-frame sequences. Some clones are absent from its copies; in checked studies, under half trace to an unresolved V gene, and the reason for the others is unknown. Clone size and the V and J calls come from that table; the DNA yielded D and trimming. The sample table lists 7,000 to 9,500 clones, 50% to 75% of them with a count of one. Of the sample, about 8.1% falls within the top ten clones.

The sequence came from a human donor with melanoma. The sequences come from CD8+ T cells sorted from blood (inferred from file names), collected from a patient given nivolumab and ipilimumab in sequence. The chain joins TRBV11-1 to TRBJ2-7; TRBD2 fits 7 bases in the junction. The CDR3 sequence is CASSSPGGPYEQYF. The DNA is TGTGCCAGCAGCTCCCCGGGGGGTCCCTACGAGCAGTACTTC.